This T cell receptor (beta chain) appears in the sequencing data of a study of graft-versus-host responses after intestinal transplantation. Study summary: As for transplant type, recipients had multivisceral, liver-intestinal, or isolated intestinal grafts. Tacrolimus plus steroids were given to all recipients for about 3 years, preceded by anti-thymocyte globulin induction.

The repertoire was sequenced with immunoSEQ multiplex PCR; TCRdb's copy has only in-frame clones and lacks some. The sample includes 7,000 or so clones, approximately 24% of them seen just once. This clone has only a few counts. Stimulators, around 200,000 irradiated and violet-dye-labeled cells, were plated with around 200,000 CFSE-labeled responder cells. The V gene's germline CDR1 is MNHNS and CDR2 SASEGT. The CDR3 extends over 11 amino acids. V shed 3 bases and J shed 4 bases, with 2 bases lying between them. Study-wide results and caveats: Recipient marrow contained GvH clones, some of which appeared first in ileum or blood.

Sequenced here: alloreactive CD8+ T cells from a mixed lymphocyte reaction culture, sampled before transplantation. Subset described: CFSE-low proliferating T cells sorted from roughly 6-day pre-transplant mixed lymphocyte reaction (GvH or HvG direction). V is TRBV6-1 and J is TRBJ2-3; D not resolved. The source of this sequence is a human patient who was an organ donor for intestinal transplantation. In nucleotides, the CDR3 is TGTGCCAGCAGTGACCCAGATACGCAGTATTTT. It specifies CASSDPDTQYF.